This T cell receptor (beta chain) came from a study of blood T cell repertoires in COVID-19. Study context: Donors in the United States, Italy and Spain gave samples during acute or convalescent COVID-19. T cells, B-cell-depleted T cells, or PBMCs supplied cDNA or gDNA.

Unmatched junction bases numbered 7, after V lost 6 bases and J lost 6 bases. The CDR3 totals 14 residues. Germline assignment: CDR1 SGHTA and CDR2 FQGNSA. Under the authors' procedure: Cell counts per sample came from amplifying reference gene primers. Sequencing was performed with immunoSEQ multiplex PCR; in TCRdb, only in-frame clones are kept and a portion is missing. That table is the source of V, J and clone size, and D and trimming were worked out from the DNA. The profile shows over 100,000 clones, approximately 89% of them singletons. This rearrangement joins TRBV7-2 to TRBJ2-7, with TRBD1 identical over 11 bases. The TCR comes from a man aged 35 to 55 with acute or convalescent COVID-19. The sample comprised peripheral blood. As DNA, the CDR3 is TGTGCCAGCAGGGGGACAGGGGGATTTGGCGAGCAGTACTTC. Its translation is CASRGTGGFGEQYF.